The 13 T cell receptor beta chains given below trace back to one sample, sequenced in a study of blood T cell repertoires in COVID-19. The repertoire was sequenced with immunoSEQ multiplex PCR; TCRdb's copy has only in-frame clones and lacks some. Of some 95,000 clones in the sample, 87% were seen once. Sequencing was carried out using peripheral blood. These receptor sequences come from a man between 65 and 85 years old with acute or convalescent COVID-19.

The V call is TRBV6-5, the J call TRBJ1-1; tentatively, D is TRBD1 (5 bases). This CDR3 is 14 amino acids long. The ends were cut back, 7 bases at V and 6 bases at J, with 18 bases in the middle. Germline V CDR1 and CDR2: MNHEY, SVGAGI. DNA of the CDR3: TGTGCCAGCATAGGTCCAGGGTCGGTCCCTGAAGCTTTCTTT. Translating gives CASIGPGSVPEAFF.

The CDR3 DNA reads TGTGCCAGCAGTGAAGTCAGGGGCGCTAACTATGGCTACACCTTC. It encodes CASSEVRGANYGYTF. This sequence joins TRBV6-1 and TRBJ1-2; D possibly corresponds to TRBD1 (6 bases). Trimming pared 1 base from V and 0 bases from J, leaving 9 bases between. The CDR3 extends over 15 amino acids. In germline, CDR1 is MNHNS, CDR2 SASEGT.

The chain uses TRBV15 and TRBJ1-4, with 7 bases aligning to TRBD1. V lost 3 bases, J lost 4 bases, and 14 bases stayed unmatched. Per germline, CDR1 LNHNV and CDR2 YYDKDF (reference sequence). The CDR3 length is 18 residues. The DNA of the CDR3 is TGTGCCACCAGCAGCACCTTTACATTGGGACAGTTTAATGAAAAACTGTTTTTT. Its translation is CATSSTFTLGQFNEKLFF. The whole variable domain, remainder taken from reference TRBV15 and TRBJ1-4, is DAMVIQNPRYQVTQFGKPVTLSCSQTLNHNVMYWYQQKSSQAPKLLFHYYDKDFNNEADTPDNFQSRRPNTSFCFLDIRSPGLGDTAMYLCATSSTFTLGQFNEKLFFGSGTQLSVL.

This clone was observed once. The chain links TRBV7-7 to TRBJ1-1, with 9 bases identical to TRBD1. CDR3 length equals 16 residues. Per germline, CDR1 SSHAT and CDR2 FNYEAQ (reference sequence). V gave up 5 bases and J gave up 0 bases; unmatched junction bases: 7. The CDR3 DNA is TGTGCCAGCAGCCCCGCCGGGACAGGGTTGAACACTGAAGCTTTCTTT. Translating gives CASSPAGTGLNTEAFF.

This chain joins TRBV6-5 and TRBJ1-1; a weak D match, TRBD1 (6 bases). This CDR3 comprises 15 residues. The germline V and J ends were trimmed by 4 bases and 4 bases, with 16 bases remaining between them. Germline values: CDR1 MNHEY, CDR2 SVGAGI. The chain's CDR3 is CASSSRGGGTTEAFF. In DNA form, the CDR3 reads TGTGCCAGCAGTTCCCGCGGGGGCGGTACCACTGAAGCTTTCTTT.

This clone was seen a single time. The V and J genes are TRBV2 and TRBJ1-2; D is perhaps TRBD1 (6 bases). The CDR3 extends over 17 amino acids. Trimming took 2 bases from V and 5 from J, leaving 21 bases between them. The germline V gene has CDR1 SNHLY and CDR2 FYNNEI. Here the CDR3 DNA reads TGTGCCAGCAGTGAAAATTTAGGGACATCCGGGAGGTATGGCTACACCTTC. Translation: CASSENLGTSGRYGYTF.

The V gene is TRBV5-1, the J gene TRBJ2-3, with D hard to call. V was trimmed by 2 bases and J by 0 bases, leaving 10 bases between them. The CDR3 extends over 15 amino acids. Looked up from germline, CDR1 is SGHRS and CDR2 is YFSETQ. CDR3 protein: CASSFESISTDTQYF. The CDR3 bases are TGCGCCAGCAGCTTCGAGAGCATAAGCACAGATACGCAGTATTTT.

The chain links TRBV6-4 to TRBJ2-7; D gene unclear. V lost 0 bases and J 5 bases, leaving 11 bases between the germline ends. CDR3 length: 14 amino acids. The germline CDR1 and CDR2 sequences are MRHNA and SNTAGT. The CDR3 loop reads CASSDSPLIDEQYF. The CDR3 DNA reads TGTGCCAGCAGTGACTCCCCCCTTATCGACGAGCAGTACTTC.

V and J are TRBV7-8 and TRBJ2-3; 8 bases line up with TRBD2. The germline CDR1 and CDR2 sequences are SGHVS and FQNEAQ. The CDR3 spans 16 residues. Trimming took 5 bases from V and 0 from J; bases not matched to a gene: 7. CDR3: CASSTETSESTDTQYF. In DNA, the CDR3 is TGTGCCAGCAGCACGGAGACTAGCGAGAGCACAGATACGCAGTATTTT.

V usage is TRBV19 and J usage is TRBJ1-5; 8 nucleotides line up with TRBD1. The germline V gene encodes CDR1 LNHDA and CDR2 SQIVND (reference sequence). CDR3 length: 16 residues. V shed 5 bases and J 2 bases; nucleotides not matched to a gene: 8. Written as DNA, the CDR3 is TGTGCCAGTAGTCCCAGACAGGGGAACCGCAATCAGCCCCAGCATTTT. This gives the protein CASSPRQGNRNQPQHF.

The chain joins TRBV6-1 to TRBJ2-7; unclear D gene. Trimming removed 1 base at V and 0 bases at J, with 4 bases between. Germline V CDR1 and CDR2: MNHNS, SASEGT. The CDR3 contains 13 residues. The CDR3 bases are TGTGCCAGCAGTGAAGTTAGCTCCTACGAGCAGTACGTC. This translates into CASSEVSSYEQYV.

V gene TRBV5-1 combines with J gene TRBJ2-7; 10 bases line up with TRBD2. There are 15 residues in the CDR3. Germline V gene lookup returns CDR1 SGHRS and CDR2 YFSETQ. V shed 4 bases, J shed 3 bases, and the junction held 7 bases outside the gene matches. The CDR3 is CASSPTERGGYEQYF. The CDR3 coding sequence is TGCGCCAGCAGCCCCACGGAGCGGGGGGGCTACGAGCAGTACTTC.

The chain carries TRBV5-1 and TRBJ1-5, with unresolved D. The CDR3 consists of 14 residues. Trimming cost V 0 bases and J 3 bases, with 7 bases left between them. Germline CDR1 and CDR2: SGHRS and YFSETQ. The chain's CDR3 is CASSLGGDNQPQHF. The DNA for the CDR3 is TGCGCCAGCAGCTTGGGAGGAGACAATCAGCCCCAGCATTTT. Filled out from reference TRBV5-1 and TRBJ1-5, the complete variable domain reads KAGVTQTPRYLIKTRGQQVTLSCSPISGHRSVSWYQQTPGQGLQFLFEYFSETQRNKGNFPGRFSGRQFSNSRSEMNVSTLELGDSALYLCASSLGGDNQPQHFGDGTRLSIL.